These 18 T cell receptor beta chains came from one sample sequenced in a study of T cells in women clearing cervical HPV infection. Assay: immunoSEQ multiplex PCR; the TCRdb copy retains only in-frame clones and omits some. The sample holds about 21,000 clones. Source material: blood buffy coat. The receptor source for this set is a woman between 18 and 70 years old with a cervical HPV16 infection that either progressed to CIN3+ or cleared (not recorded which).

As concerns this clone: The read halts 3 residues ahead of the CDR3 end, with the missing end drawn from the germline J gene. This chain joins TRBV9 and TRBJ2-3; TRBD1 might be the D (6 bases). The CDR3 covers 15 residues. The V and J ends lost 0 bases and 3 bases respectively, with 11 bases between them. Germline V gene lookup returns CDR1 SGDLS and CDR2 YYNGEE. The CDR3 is CASSVEAGETDTQYF. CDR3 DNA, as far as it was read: TGTGCCAGCAGCGTAGAGGCAGGGGAGACAGATACG.

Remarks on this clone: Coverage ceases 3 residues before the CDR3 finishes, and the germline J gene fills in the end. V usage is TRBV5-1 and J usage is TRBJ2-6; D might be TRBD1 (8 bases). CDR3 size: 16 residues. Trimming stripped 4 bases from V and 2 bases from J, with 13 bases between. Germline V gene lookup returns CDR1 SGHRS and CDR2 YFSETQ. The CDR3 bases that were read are TGCGCCAGCAGCGTACAGGGGGGGACTGGGGCCAACGTC. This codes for CASSVQGGTGANV. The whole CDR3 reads CASSVQGGTGANVLTF.

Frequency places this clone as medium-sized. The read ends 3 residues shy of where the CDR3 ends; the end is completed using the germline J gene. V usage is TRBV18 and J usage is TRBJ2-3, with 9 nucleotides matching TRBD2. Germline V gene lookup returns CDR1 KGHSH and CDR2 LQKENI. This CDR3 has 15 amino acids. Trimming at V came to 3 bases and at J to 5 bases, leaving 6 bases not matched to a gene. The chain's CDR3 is CASSPAGGPVDTQYF. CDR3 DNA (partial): TGTGCCAGCTCACCCGCGGGAGGGCCCGTAGATACG.

This CDR3 reads CASSLGGLEDTQYF. The sequenced part of the CDR3 DNA is TGTGCCAGCAGCTTAGGTGGGCTCGAGGATACG. The chain combines TRBV11-3 with TRBJ2-3; the D is unclear. The sequence runs out 3 residues before the end of the CDR3; the remainder is reconstructed from the germline J gene. The V and J ends lost 1 base and 6 bases respectively, with 11 bases between them. This CDR3 region has 14 residues. CDR1 and CDR2 from the germline V gene are SGHNT and YENEEA.

Incomplete CDR3 DNA: TGTGCCAGCTCACCAAAGACTAGCGGGGGAGGGGCCAATGAG. This encodes CASSPKTSGGGANE. The whole CDR3 region reads CASSPKTSGGGANEQFF. This chain uses TRBV18 with TRBJ2-1, with TRBD2 identical over 12 bases. The CDR3 goes on 3 residues after the read ends, and that part is filled in from the germline J gene. This CDR3 spans 17 amino acids. Germline values: CDR1 KGHSH, CDR2 LQKENI. V shed 2 bases and J 6 bases; nucleotides not matched to a gene: 8.

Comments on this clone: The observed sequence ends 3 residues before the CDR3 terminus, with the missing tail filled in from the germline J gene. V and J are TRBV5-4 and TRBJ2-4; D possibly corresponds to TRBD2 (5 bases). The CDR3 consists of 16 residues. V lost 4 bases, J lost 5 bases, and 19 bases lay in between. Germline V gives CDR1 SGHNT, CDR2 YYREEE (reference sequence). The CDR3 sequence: CASSVGLRVSENIQYF. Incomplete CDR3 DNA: TGTGCCAGCAGCGTGGGTCTGAGGGTCTCGGAAAACATT.

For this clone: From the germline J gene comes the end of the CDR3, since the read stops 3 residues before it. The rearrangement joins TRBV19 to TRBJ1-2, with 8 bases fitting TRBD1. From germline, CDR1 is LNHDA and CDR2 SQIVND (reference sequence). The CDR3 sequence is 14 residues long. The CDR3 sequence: CASSDRGNSYDYTF. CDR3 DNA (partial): TGTGCCAGTAGCGACAGGGGCAACTCCTACGAC.

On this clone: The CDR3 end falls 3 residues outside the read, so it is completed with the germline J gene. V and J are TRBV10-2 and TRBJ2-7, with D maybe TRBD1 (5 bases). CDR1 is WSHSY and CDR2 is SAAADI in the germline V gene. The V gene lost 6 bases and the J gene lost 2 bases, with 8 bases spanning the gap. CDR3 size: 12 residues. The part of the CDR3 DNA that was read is TGCGCCAGCAGGGCGACAGCCTACGAG. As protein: CASRATAYE. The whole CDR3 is CASRATAYEQYF.

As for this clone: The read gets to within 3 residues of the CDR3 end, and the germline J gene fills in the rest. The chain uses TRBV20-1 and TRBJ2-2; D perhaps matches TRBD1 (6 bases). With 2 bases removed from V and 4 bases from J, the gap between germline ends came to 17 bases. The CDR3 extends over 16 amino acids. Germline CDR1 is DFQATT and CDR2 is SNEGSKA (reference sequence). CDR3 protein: CSARPQTGMGTGELFF. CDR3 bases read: TGCAGTGCTAGACCTCAAACAGGGATGGGCACCGGGGAG.

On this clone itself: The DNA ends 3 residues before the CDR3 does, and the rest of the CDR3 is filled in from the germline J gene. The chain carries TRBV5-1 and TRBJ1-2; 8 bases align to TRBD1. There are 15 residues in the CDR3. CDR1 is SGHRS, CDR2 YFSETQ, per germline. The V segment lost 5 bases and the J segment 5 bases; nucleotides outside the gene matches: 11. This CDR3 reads CASSSRGREDYGYTF. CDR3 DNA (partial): TGCGCCAGCAGTAGCAGGGGGCGCGAGGATTATGGC.

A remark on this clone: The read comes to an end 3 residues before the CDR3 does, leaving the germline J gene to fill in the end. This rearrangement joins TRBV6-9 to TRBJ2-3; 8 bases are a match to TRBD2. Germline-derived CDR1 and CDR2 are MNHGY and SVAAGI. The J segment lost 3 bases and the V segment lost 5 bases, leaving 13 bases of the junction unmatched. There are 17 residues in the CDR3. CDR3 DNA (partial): TGTGCCAGCAGTGTATTTGGCGGGAGGCATGCAACAGATACG. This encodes CASSVFGGRHATDT. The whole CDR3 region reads CASSVFGGRHATDTQYF.

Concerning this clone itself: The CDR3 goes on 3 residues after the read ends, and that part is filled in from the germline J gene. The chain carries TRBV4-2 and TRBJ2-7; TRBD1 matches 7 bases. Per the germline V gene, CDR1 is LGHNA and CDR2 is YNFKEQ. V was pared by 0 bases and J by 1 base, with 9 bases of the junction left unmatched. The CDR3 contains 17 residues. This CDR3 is CASSQEIGGQISYEQYF. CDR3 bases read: TGTGCCAGCAGCCAAGAGATTGGGGGACAGATTTCCTACGAG.

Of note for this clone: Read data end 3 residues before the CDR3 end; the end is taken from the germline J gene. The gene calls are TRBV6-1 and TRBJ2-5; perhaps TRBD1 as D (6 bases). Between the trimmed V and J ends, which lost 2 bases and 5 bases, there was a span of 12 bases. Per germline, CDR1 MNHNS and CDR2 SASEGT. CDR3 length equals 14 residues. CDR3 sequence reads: CASSELVGGETQYF. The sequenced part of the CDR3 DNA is TGTGCCAGCAGTGAATTAGTAGGGGGTGAGACC.

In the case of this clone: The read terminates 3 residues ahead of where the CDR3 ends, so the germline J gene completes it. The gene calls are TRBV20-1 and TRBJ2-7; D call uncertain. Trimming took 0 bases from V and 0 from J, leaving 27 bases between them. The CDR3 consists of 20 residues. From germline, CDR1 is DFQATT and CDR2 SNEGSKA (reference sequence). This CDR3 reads CSARDIQPAGSVRSSYEQYF. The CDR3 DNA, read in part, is TGCAGTGCTAGAGATATCCAGCCGGCCGGATCGGTCAGGAGCTCCTACGAG.

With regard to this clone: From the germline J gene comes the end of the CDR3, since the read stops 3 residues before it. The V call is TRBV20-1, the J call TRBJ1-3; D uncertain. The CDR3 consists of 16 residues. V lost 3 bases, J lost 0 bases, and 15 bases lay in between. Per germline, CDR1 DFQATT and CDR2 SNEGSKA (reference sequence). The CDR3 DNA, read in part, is TGCAGTGCTAGCATTGATGGCCGCAGCTCTGGAAACACC. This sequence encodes CSASIDGRSSGNT. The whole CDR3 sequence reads CSASIDGRSSGNTIYF.

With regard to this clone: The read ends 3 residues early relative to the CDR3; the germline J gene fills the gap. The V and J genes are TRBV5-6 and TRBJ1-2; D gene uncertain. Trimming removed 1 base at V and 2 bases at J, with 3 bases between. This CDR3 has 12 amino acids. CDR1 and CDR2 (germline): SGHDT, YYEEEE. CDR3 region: CASSLRNYGYTF. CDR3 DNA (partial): TGTGCCAGCAGCTTGAGGAACTATGGC.

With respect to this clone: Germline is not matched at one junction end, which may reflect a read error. The CDR3 bases that were read are TGCGCCAGCAGCCAAGACACCTCCTGGGGCGGAGAGACC. As protein: CASSQDTSWGGET. The whole CDR3 reads CASSQDTSWGGETQYF. The chain joins TRBV4-2 to TRBJ2-5; a possible D gene is TRBD1 (5 bases). The read stops 3 residues short of the end of the CDR3; the missing end is completed from the germline J gene. Germline V lookup: CDR1 LGHNA, CDR2 YNFKEQ. CDR3 length: 16 amino acids.

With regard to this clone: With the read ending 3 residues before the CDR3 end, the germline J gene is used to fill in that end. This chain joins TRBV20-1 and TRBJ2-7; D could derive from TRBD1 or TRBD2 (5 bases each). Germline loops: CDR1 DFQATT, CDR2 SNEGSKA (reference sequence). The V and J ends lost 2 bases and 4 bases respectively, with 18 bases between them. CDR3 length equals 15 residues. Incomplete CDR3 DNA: TGCAGTGCTAGACTCGTCAAGGGGAGTCGGTACGAG. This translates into CSARLVKGSRYE. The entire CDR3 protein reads CSARLVKGSRYEQYF.